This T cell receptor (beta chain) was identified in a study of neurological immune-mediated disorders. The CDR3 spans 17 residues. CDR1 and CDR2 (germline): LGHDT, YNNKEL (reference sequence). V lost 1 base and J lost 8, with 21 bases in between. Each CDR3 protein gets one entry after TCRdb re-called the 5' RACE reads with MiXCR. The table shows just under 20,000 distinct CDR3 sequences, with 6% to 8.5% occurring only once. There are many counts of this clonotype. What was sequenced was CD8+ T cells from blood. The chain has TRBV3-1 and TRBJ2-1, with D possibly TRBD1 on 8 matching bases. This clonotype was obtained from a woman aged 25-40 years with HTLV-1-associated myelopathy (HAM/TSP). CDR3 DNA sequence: TGTGCCAGCAGCCAAGGTTTGGGGGGGAACAGGGGGGATGAGCAGTTCTTC. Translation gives CASSQGLGGNRGDEQFF.